Presented here are 7 T cell receptor beta chains from one specimen sequenced in a study of CD4 and CD8 cells across lung adenocarcinoma regions. In TCRdb, the PCR reads were re-called with MiXCR into one record per CDR3 protein. The data contain about 4,200 distinct CDR3 sequences, around 51% of them seen just once; the ten biggest clones take up more than 15%. The source material was CD4+ T cells from the center of a lung tumor. Source of these receptors: a female donor with lung adenocarcinoma. The CD4 and CD8 labels of this study may be unreliable.

V usage is TRBV6-1 and J usage is TRBJ2-1; 8 bases map to TRBD1. Near its end, the DNA agrees better with TRBJ2-5, so the J call may be wrong. This CDR3 has 12 residues. Germline-derived CDR1 and CDR2 are MNHNS and SASEGT. CDR3 sequence (DNA): TGTGCCAGCGGGTGGGACAGGGAGACCCAGTACTTC. It codes for CASGWDRETQYF.

V gene TRBV9 combines with J gene TRBJ2-3, with D possibly being TRBD2 (7 bases). Germline CDR1 is SGDLS and CDR2 is YYNGEE. The CDR3 contains 16 residues. Trimming took 0 bases from V and 6 from J, leaving 17 bases between them. The CDR3, as DNA: TGTGCCAGCAGCGTAGTAGGGGGAGGGCGTTTGGATACGCAGTATTTT. This translates into CASSVVGGGRLDTQYF.

This clonotype was seen a handful of times. The chain couples TRBV9 to TRBJ2-1; weak D call: TRBD2 (6 bases). CDR1 and CDR2 from the germline V gene are SGDLS and YYNGEE. Trimming removed 0 bases at V and 6 bases at J, with 13 bases between. The length of the CDR3 is 15 residues. CDR3 coding DNA: TGTGCCAGCAGCGTAGCTCCCGGGAGTGGCAATGAGCAGTTCTTC. Residues: CASSVAPGSGNEQFF.

The J gene is TRBJ2-1, the V gene TRBV6-1, with a tentative D call TRBD2 (5 bases). The J call may be incorrect, as the DNA end agrees better with TRBJ2-7. Germline V CDR1 and CDR2: MNHNS, SASEGT. This CDR3 region has 14 residues. As DNA, the CDR3 is TGTGCCAGCAGTGAAGCGTCGGGGATATACGAGCAGTACTTC. Protein product: CASSEASGIYEQYF.

The chain is built from TRBV6-1 and TRBJ2-5; possibly TRBD1 or TRBD2 for D (7 bases each). TRBJ2-7 explains the end of the DNA better; the J call may be wrong. Germline V gene sequence: CDR1 MNHNS, CDR2 SASEGT. This CDR3 is 18 amino acids long. In nucleotides, the CDR3 is TGTGCCAGCAGTGAAATCGGCAGGGGGGAGATAGCGGGCTACGAGCAGTACTTC. It is translated as CASSEIGRGEIAGYEQYF.

V is TRBV6-1 and J is TRBJ2-4; tentatively, D is TRBD2 (5 bases). The CDR3 has 16 amino acids. Germline lookup yields CDR1 MNHNS and CDR2 SASEGT. With 8 bases removed from V and 5 bases from J, the gap between germline ends came to 22 bases. DNA for the CDR3: TGTGCCAGCGCGGTGTTCGCGGGCGGTCACCAAAACATTCAGTACTTC. The encoded protein is CASAVFAGGHQNIQYF.

The gene calls are TRBV6-5 and TRBJ2-3, with D perhaps given as TRBD1 or TRBD2 (5 bases each). The germline V and J ends were trimmed by 4 bases and 3 bases, with 11 bases remaining between them. The CDR3 loop spans 14 amino acids. Germline values: CDR1 MNHEY, CDR2 SVGAGI. The CDR3 reads CASSLGTTTDTQYF. Written as DNA, the CDR3 is TGTGCCAGCAGTTTGGGGACGACGACAGATACGCAGTATTTT.